What follows is one TCR beta chain and its context. No antigen is known for it. The record originates from a study of T cell responses to AZD1222 COVID-19 vaccine. Study results and caveats: There were repertoire samples only from the period after the peak T cell response. The number of AZD1222 recipients seropositive at baseline was only five or six. Females outnumbered males among donors, who were mostly white British; clonal diversity was possibly underestimated. Recipients of two AZD1222 doses showed rising Spike-specific TCR breadth and depth.

This CDR3 is 16 amino acids long. Germline values: CDR1 MGHRA, CDR2 YSYEKL. The ends were cut back, 0 bases at V and 6 bases at J, with 14 bases in the middle. Only in-frame clones appear in the TCRdb table, and some are missing; sequencing was by immunoSEQ multiplex PCR. Altogether 70,000 to 90,000 clones are present, over 75% being singletons, with the ten largest covering roughly 18%. This chain connects TRBV4-1 to TRBJ2-2, with a tentative D call TRBD1 (5 bases). This TCR was recovered from an adult who received the AZD1222 COVID-19 vaccine. The sequenced sample was peripheral blood, obtained 28 days after the second AZD1222 dose. The CDR3 loop is CASSQDGQGLAGELFF. CDR3 nucleotides: TGCGCCAGCAGCCAAGATGGGCAGGGTTTGGCCGGGGAGCTGTTTTTT.